A selection of T cell receptor beta chains follows, all from one sample in a study of blood T cell repertoires in COVID-19. Profiling relied on immunoSEQ multiplex PCR, and the TCRdb table lists in-frame clones only, not all of them. The sample lists 200,000 to 250,000 clones; about 82% were seen once. The sequencing sample was made of peripheral blood. These TCRs come from a man aged 80 or over with acute or convalescent COVID-19. Both conserved end residues are part of each CDR3. A D gene is named only where the DNA matches it firmly. Clone size appears in some rows only: once, few, many, or a class for an expanded clone.

abundance,j_gene,v_gene,d_gene,CDR3nt,CDR3aa
-,TRBJ1-3,TRBV10-3,-,TGTGCCATCAGCCAGGACTCTGGAAACACCATATATTTT,CAISQDSGNTIYF
-,TRBJ2-7,TRBV6-5,-,TGTGCCAGCACAGGGGGGTTGACCTACGAGCAGTACTTC,CASTGGLTYEQYF
-,TRBJ2-1,TRBV9,-,TGTGCCAGCAGCGTGTCGGGAGCAGGCCACAATGAGCAGTTCTTC,CASSVSGAGHNEQFF
few,TRBJ1-1,TRBV5-1,-,TGCGCCAGCAGCCCAACGGGACACCAAACCATCACTGAAGCTTTCTTT,CASSPTGHQTITEAFF
-,TRBJ2-4,TRBV6-5,-,TGTGCCAGCAGTTACTCTACAGTAGCCAAAAACATTCAGTACTTC,CASSYSTVAKNIQYF
-,TRBJ1-2,TRBV27,-,TGTGCCAGCAGTGAGCGTGGAGGTTGGGGAGGCTACACCTTC,CASSERGGWGGYTF
-,TRBJ2-4,TRBV6-2/TRBV6-3,TRBD1,TGTGCCAGCAGCCACCCGCTCACTGGCCCCTTGTCAGGACAGGAGTTAGCCAAAAACATTCAGTACTTC,CASSHPLTGPLSGQELAKNIQYF
once,TRBJ1-3,TRBV3-1/TRBV3-2,-,TGTGCCAGCAGCCCGGCGGACACCATATATTTT,CASSPADTIYF
once,TRBJ1-5,TRBV5-1,-,TGCGCCAGCAGCTTATACGGGGATAGCAATCAGCCCCAGCATTTT,CASSLYGDSNQPQHF
-,TRBJ1-6,TRBV7-2,TRBD1,TGTGCCAGCAGCTTATCCGGACAGGGGGCCTCACCCCTCCACTTT,CASSLSGQGASPLHF
-,TRBJ1-2,TRBV6-1,-,TGTGCCAGCAGTGAAAGTGGGGAGGGCGGCTACACCTTC,CASSESGEGGYTF
-,TRBJ2-2,TRBV4-1,TRBD1,TGCGCCAGCAGCCGAACCGGGACAGCGAACACCGGGGAGCTGTTTTTT,CASSRTGTANTGELFF
few,TRBJ1-1,TRBV19,-,TGTGCCACCACCCTAGGGGGAGGGTTCGGTGAAGCTTTCTTT,CATTLGGGFGEAFF
-,TRBJ1-6,TRBV5-4,TRBD1,TGTGCCAGCAGCTGGGACAGGGGTTCTTCACCCCTCCACTTT,CASSWDRGSSPLHF
-,TRBJ1-2,TRBV3-1/TRBV3-2,-,TGTGCCAGCAGCCAAGCCCCAGGACAAGGAGGCTACACCTTC,CASSQAPGQGGYTF
-,TRBJ2-7,TRBV9,TRBD1,TGTGCCAGCAGCGTAGGGTGGGACAGGAACTACGAGCAGTACTTC,CASSVGWDRNYEQYF
-,TRBJ1-2,TRBV19,-,TGTGCCAGTAGTACCCACCGGACAGTTTATGGCTACACCTTC,CASSTHRTVYGYTF
-,TRBJ1-5,TRBV12-3/TRBV12-4,TRBD1,TGTGCCAGCAGTTTTCAGGGGGATCAGCCCCAGCATTTT,CASSFQGDQPQHF
few,TRBJ2-7,TRBV5-4,-,TGTGCCAGCGGGGGCGGCTCATACGAGCAGTACTTC,CASGGGSYEQYF
-,TRBJ1-1,TRBV6-5,-,TGTGCCAGCAGTTACTCGGGCCCCTTGACTGAAGCTTTCTTT,CASSYSGPLTEAFF
-,TRBJ2-7,TRBV6-5,TRBD2,TGTGCCAGCAGCCACGAGCGGGAGTCCGAGCAGTACTTC,CASSHERESEQYF
-,TRBJ2-7,TRBV5-6,TRBD1,TGTGCCAGCAGCTTGGTGTACGGGGACAGACCCTACGAGCAGTACTTC,CASSLVYGDRPYEQYF
-,TRBJ1-1,TRBV5-1,TRBD1,TGCGCCAGCAGCCCTTCATTTGGAACAGGGGCGAACACTGAAGCTTTCTTT,CASSPSFGTGANTEAFF
-,TRBJ2-7,TRBV29-1,TRBD1,TGCAGCGTTCGTACACCGGACAGGGGTAGGAACGAGCAGTACTTC,CSVRTPDRGRNEQYF
-,TRBJ2-7,TRBV21-1,-,TGTGCCAGCACCCAAGGGAGACTAGCGGGAACCTACGAGCAGTACTTC,CASTQGRLAGTYEQYF
few,TRBJ1-6,TRBV10-3,-,TGTGCCATCAGGGAACAGGGCGGCAATAATTCACCCCTCCACTTT,CAIREQGGNNSPLHF
-,TRBJ1-5,TRBV28,TRBD1,TGTGCCAGCAGGGGACAGGGTGGAAGTCAGCCCCAGCATTTT,CASRGQGGSQPQHF
-,TRBJ2-7,TRBV6-5,-,TGTGCCAGCAGAAATGCAGGGTCCTACGAGCAGTACTTC,CASRNAGSYEQYF
-,TRBJ2-1,TRBV28,-,TGTGCCAGCAGTGAGACGGGTACAGGTAGGGACAATGAGCAGTTCTTC,CASSETGTGRDNEQFF
-,TRBJ2-2,TRBV10-3,-,TGTGCCATCAGTGAGTCAAGCTTTTCGAACACCGGGGAGCTGTTTTTT,CAISESSFSNTGELFF
-,TRBJ1-5,TRBV5-6,TRBD1,TGTGCCAGCAGCTTGGTAGGGACAGGGAATCAGCCCCAGCATTTT,CASSLVGTGNQPQHF
-,TRBJ1-2,TRBV15,-,TGTGCCACCAGCAGGGGTCGGACAAATAGGGACTATGGCTACACCTTC,CATSRGRTNRDYGYTF
-,TRBJ2-2,TRBV9,-,TGTGCCAGCAGCGTAGCTACAGCCGCCGGGGAGCTGTTTTTT,CASSVATAAGELFF
-,TRBJ2-7,TRBV7-3,TRBD2,TGTGCCAGCAGCTTGACCGGGACTAGCGGGAGAAGCGAGCAGTACTTC,CASSLTGTSGRSEQYF
-,TRBJ2-1,TRBV3-1/TRBV3-2,TRBD2,TGTGCCAGCAGCTCCTATACCGGACTAGCGGGAGGGGACACCTACAATGAGCAGTTCTTC,CASSSYTGLAGGDTYNEQFF
-,TRBJ1-1,TRBV29-1,-,TGCAGCGTTGAAGGGGGCCACACTGAAGCTTTCTTT,CSVEGGHTEAFF
-,TRBJ2-1,TRBV5-4,TRBD2,TGTGCCAGCAGCCTCGGGACTAGCGGGACTTACAATGAGCAGTTCTTC,CASSLGTSGTYNEQFF
-,TRBJ1-1,TRBV28,-,TGTGCCAGCAGCACCACACAGAACACTGAAGCTTTCTTT,CASSTTQNTEAFF
-,TRBJ1-2,TRBV18,-,TGTGCCAGCTCACCAGAGGAGAACTATGGCTACACCTTC,CASSPEENYGYTF
-,TRBJ2-1,TRBV2,TRBD2,TGTGCCAGCACCCTCCGGGCGGGAGGTCGATGGGGTGAGCAGTTCTTC,CASTLRAGGRWGEQFF
-,TRBJ2-1,TRBV28,TRBD2,TGTGCCAGCAGTTCCCAGCGGGATAACAATGAGCAGTTCTTC,CASSSQRDNNEQFF
once,TRBJ2-7,TRBV7-2,-,TGTGCCAGCAGCTTAGCGGGGGGGCCCGGCGAGCAGTACTTC,CASSLAGGPGEQYF
-,TRBJ1-5,TRBV7-9,-,TGTGCCAGCAGCTTAGGACAGGTCAATCAGCCCCAGCATTTT,CASSLGQVNQPQHF
once,TRBJ2-4,TRBV18,-,TGTGCCAGCTCACCTAGAGTCGGGGACATTCAGTACTTC,CASSPRVGDIQYF
-,TRBJ1-4,TRBV6-5,-,TGTGCCAGCAGGCCGGGGGATAATGAAAAACTGTTTTTT,CASRPGDNEKLFF
-,TRBJ2-5,TRBV6-1,TRBD2,TGTGCCAGCAGTGAATCCGCTAGCGGGCGGGGAGAGACCCAGTACTTC,CASSESASGRGETQYF
-,TRBJ2-7,TRBV27,-,TGTGCCAGCAGTTTATATCAGACGAGGACCTACGAGCAGTACTTC,CASSLYQTRTYEQYF
-,TRBJ1-1,TRBV7-2,TRBD1,TGTGCCAGCAGCAAAGGGGGCTCGAACACTGAAGCTTTCTTT,CASSKGGSNTEAFF
once,TRBJ1-6,TRBV2,-,TGTGCCAGCAGTGACGGTGGAGGCTATAATTCACCCCTCCACTTT,CASSDGGGYNSPLHF
-,TRBJ2-3,TRBV18,-,TGTGCCAGCTCACCGAGGGCAGGGGTCAGTGCAGATACGCAGTATTTT,CASSPRAGVSADTQYF
-,TRBJ2-3,TRBV19,-,TGTGCCAGTACTCCAGGGGGCACAGATACGCAGTATTTT,CASTPGGTDTQYF
-,TRBJ1-1,TRBV5-1,-,TGCGCCAGCAGCTTGCGATTGGGTGGAGGGAACACTGAAGCTTTCTTT,CASSLRLGGGNTEAFF
-,TRBJ1-5,TRBV2,-,TGTGCCAGCAGTGAGGGCGGGGGCTCAGGGCAGCCCCAGCATTTT,CASSEGGGSGQPQHF
-,TRBJ1-1,TRBV12-3/TRBV12-4,-,TGTGCCAGCAGTTTTGGCCAAACGGGAGCTTTCTTT,CASSFGQTGAFF
-,TRBJ1-1,TRBV7-9,TRBD1,TGTGCCAGCAGCCCACGTCCCCTGACAGGGGAGGGAGGAGCTTTCTTT,CASSPRPLTGEGGAFF